This T cell receptor (beta chain) was found in a study of T cells after yellow fever vaccination. On the study more broadly: Those fractions that held only low numbers of cells were prepared using the SMART-Seq v4 Ultra Low Input RNA kit.

The germline gives CDR1 SGHDT, CDR2 YYEEEE. This CDR3 spans 13 amino acids. Trimming stripped 3 bases from V and 8 bases from J, with 12 bases between. This clonotype showed up just a few times. As TCR cDNA was made by 5'RACE template switching, a universal primer site and UMIs were added. Each CDR3 protein is one row after TCRdb ran MiXCR on the 5' RACE reads. This table has some 350,000 distinct CDR3 sequences, about 6.2% appearing once. This specimen was PBMCs, taken 5 days after the yellow fever booster vaccination. This receptor was obtained from a man aged 25 to 45 who received the YFV17D yellow fever vaccine. This chain uses TRBV5-6 with TRBJ2-1, with a possible D match to TRBD2 (6 bases). The CDR3 sequence: CASSSTSFDEQFF. The CDR3 coding sequence is TGTGCCAGCAGCTCCACTAGCTTCGATGAGCAGTTCTTC.